The entry below describes one T cell receptor beta chain. Its antigen is currently unknown. Following extraction, RNA underwent reverse transcription to cDNA, which served as the sequencing template. Libraries were prepared by immunoSEQ multiplex PCR; TCRdb keeps only in-frame clonotypes and omits some of them. Of approximately 42,000 clones in the sample, 65% were seen once. Documented treatment: oral pan-JAK inhibitor, 5-10 mg twice daily. The CDR3 spans 15 residues. V gave up 6 bases and J gave up 3 bases; unmatched junction bases: 10. Germline assignment: CDR1 SGHTA and CDR2 FQGNSA. This specimen comes from a study of CD8+ T cells in alopecia areata. Study-wide results and caveats: In lesional scalp, particularly from alopecia totalis/universalis, clonality was higher than in normal scalp.

The specimen was CD8+ T cells sorted from blood, collected at week 4, from a patient treated with tofacitinib. This chain joins TRBV7-2 and TRBJ2-7; 8 bases align to TRBD1. The origin of this receptor is a human donor with alopecia areata. CDR3 loop: CASSGTGPKFYEQYF. CDR3 nucleotides: TGTGCCAGCAGTGGGACAGGCCCAAAGTTCTACGAGCAGTACTTC.